Below are 9 T cell receptor beta chains sequenced from a single sample in a study of cytomegalovirus exposure and HLA in healthy donors. PCR amplification relied on 60 Vbeta primers (plus 13 Jbeta primers). Sequenced by immunoSEQ multiplex PCR; TCRdb stores in-frame clones only, minus some. The profile shows over 150,000 clones, about 72% of them singletons. Sequenced: PBMCs. These receptors were obtained from a man in his sixties in good health and CMV-seronegative.

This chain joins TRBV28 and TRBJ1-2; a weak D match, TRBD1 (6 bases). This CDR3 is built from 15 residues. From germline, CDR1 is MDHEN and CDR2 SYDVKM. The V end lost 2 bases, the J end lost 4 bases, and 14 bases lay between the germline ends. As DNA, the CDR3 is TGTGCCAGCAGTTTAGGTGACAGGAGGCTCTATGGCTACACCTTC. It encodes CASSLGDRRLYGYTF.

The V and J genes are TRBV9 and TRBJ2-6; no reliable D call. V was clipped by 0 bases and J by 4 bases, with 8 bases between them. Germline CDR1 reads SGDLS; CDR2 reads YYNGEE. This CDR3 spans 15 amino acids. The CDR3 loop reads CASSVAETGANVLTF. The CDR3 DNA follows: TGTGCCAGCAGCGTAGCGGAGACGGGGGCCAACGTCCTGACTTTC.

The chain recombines TRBV5-1 with TRBJ1-1; D gene ambiguous. The V gene's germline CDR1 is SGHRS and CDR2 YFSETQ. Trimming shortened V by 0 bases and J by 0 bases, and 9 bases separated the two germline ends. CDR3 length equals 15 residues. The CDR3 DNA follows: TGCGCCAGCAGCTTGGATTTCGGGGTGAACACTGAAGCTTTCTTT. This encodes CASSLDFGVNTEAFF.

V usage is TRBV5-8 and J usage is TRBJ2-7; TRBD2 matches at 12 bases. The length of the CDR3 is 15 residues. Germline CDR1 reads SGHTS; CDR2 reads YDEGEE. Losses at the gene ends were 4 bases for V and 3 bases for J; bases not matched to a gene: 5. CDR3 amino acids: CASSPTSGGRYEQYF. The CDR3 DNA follows: TGTGCCAGCAGCCCGACTAGCGGGGGACGCTACGAGCAGTACTTC.

The chain links TRBV7-6 to TRBJ2-1; 14 nucleotides line up with TRBD2. The V gene's germline CDR1 is SGHVS and CDR2 FNYEAQ. This CDR3 has 16 amino acids. V gave up 4 bases and J gave up 9 bases; unmatched junction bases: 8. The CDR3 DNA reads TGTGCCAGCAGCTCAACCGGGACTAGCGGGAGCACTGAGCAGTTCTTC. This gives the protein CASSSTGTSGSTEQFF.

Points on this clone: Its ends do not fully match the called genes, so a read error is possible. The chain recombines TRBV7-9 with TRBJ2-5; 7 nucleotides match TRBD2. Germline assignment: CDR1 SEHNR and CDR2 FQNEAQ (reference sequence). The CDR3 is made up of 17 amino acids. In DNA form, the CDR3 reads TGTTCCAGCAGCTTAGCAGGACCGGCTCTGGGGGGGGAGACCCAGTACTTC. Translation gives CSSSLAGPALGGETQYF.

V and J are TRBV23-1 and TRBJ1-5; 11 positions agree with TRBD1. TRBV23-1 is noted as an ORF with a role that remains uncertain. V shed 4 bases and J 6 bases; nucleotides not matched to a gene: 8. The CDR3 consists of 16 residues. The CDR3 DNA follows: TGCGCCAGCAGTCCATTCCGGGACAGGGGGGGTCAGCCCCAGCATTTT. It is translated as CASSPFRDRGGQPQHF.

Comments on this clone: Other DNA sequences in this specimen translate into the identical CDR3. The V and J genes are TRBV30 and TRBJ1-3; D is undetermined. The CDR3 loop spans 14 amino acids. The V gene's germline CDR1 is GTSNPN and CDR2 SVGIG (reference sequence). V was trimmed by 1 base and J by 0 bases, leaving 7 bases between them. The CDR3 coding sequence is TGTGCCTGGAGTGGGGGAGGCTCTGGAAACACCATATATTTT. Its translation is CAWSGGGSGNTIYF.

The V and J genes are TRBV2 and TRBJ1-2; 8 bases agree with TRBD1. Per germline, CDR1 SNHLY and CDR2 FYNNEI. The V segment lost 0 bases and the J segment 5 bases; nucleotides outside the gene matches: 8. The CDR3 loop spans 16 amino acids. The DNA for the CDR3 is TGTGCCAGCAGTGAAGCGCGGGCAGGGGGCGGTTATGGCTACACCTTC. It encodes CASSEARAGGGYGYTF.